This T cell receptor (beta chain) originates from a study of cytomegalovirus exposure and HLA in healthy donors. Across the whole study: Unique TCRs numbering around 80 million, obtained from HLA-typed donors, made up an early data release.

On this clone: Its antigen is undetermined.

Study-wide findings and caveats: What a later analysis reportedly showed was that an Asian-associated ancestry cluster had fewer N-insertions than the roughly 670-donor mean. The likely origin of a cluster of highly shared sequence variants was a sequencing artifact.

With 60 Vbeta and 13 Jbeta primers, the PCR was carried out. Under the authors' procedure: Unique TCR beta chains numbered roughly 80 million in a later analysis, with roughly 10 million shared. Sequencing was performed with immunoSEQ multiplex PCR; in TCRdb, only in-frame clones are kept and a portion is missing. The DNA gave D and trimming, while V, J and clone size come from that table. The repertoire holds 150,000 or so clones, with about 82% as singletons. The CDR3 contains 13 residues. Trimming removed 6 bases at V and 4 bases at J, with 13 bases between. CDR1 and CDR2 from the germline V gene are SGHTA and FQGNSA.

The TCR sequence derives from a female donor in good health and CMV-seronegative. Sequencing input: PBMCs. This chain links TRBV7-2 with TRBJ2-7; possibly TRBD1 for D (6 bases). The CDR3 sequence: CASRPPQGYEQYF. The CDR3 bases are TGTGCCAGCAGGCCCCCCCAGGGGTACGAGCAGTACTTC.